This T cell receptor (beta chain) is drawn from a study of T cells after yellow fever vaccination. Study-level results: Abundant clonotypes (contaminants from the bulk population) could be present in FACS-sorted repertoires.

The V end lost 0 bases, the J end lost 10 bases, and 5 bases lay between the germline ends. From germline, CDR1 is SGHRS and CDR2 YFSETQ. There are 11 residues in the CDR3. 5'RACE template switching generated TCR cDNA, adding a universal primer site and UMIs. In TCRdb, the 5' RACE reads were re-called with MiXCR into one record per CDR3 protein. The repertoire holds some 320,000 distinct CDR3 sequences, with roughly a tenth as singletons. This clonotype was found many times. The antigen is undetermined. Here the sequenced sample was CD4+ T cells sorted from PBMCs, taken 45 days after the yellow fever booster vaccination. This sequence joins TRBV5-1 and TRBJ2-1; D unresolved. This clonotype originated in a man aged 18 to 29 who received the YFV17D yellow fever vaccine. The CDR3 nucleotides read TGCGCCAGCAGCTTGGAACAGGAGCAGTTCTTC. Translating it yields CASSLEQEQFF.